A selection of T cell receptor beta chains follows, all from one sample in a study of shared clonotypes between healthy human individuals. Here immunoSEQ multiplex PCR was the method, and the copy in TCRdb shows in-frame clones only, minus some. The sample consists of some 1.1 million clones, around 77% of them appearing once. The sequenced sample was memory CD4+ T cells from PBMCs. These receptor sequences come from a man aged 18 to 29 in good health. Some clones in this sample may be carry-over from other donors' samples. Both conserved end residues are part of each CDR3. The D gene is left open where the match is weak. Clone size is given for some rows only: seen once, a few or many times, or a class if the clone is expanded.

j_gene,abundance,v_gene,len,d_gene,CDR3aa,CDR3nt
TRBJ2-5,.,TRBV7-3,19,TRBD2,CASSPEGTSDQYRRETQYF,TGTGCCAGCAGCCCGGAGGGTACTAGCGATCAATACCGGAGGGAGACCCAGTACTTC
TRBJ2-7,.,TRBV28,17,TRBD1,CASRPPLGTAKTYEQYF,TGTGCCAGCAGACCCCCCTTGGGGACAGCCAAAACCTACGAGCAGTACTTC
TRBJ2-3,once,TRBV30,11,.,CAWSAANTQYF,TGTGCCTGGAGTGCCGCCAATACGCAGTATTTT
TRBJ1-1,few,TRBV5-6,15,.,CASFGLGEQNTEAFF,TGTGCCAGCTTTGGGCTGGGGGAACAGAACACTGAAGCTTTCTTT
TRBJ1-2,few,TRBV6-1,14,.,CASRLRGGIYGYTF,TGTGCCAGCAGGTTAAGGGGGGGGATCTATGGCTACACCTTC
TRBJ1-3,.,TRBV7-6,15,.,CASSASPSSGNTIYF,TGTGCCAGCAGCGCCAGTCCCTCCTCTGGAAACACCATATATTTT
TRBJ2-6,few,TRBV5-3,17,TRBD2,CARSMRTSGAGANVLTF,TGTGCCAGAAGCATGCGGACTAGCGGAGCTGGGGCCAACGTCCTGACTTTC
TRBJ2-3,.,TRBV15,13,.,CATSSGSTDTQYF,TGTGCCACCAGCAGCGGTAGCACAGATACGCAGTATTTT
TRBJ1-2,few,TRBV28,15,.,CASSQRSFLNYGYTF,TGTGCCAGCAGTCAAAGGAGCTTTCTAAACTATGGCTACACCTTC
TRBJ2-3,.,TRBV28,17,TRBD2,CASSSGPGSGTTDTQYF,TGTGCCAGCAGTTCCGGACCGGGTAGCGGGACCACAGATACGCAGTATTTT
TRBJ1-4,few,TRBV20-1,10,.,CSATREKLFF,TGCAGTGCTACGAGGGAAAAACTGTTTTTT
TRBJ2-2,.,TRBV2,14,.,CASSGSAPTGELFF,TGTGCCAGCAGTGGTTCAGCTCCCACCGGGGAGCTGTTTTTT
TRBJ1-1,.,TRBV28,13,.,CASVGTWLTEAFF,TGTGCCAGCGTTGGCACCTGGCTAACTGAAGCTTTCTTT
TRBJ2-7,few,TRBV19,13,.,CASSETSRYEQYF,TGTGCCAGTAGCGAGACTAGTCGCTACGAGCAGTACTTC
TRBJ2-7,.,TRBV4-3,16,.,CASSQYSGPDSYEQYF,TGCGCCAGCAGCCAGTATAGCGGCCCTGACTCCTACGAGCAGTACTTC
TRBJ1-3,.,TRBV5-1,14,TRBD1,CASSTGQSGNTIYF,TGCGCCAGCAGCACGGGACAGTCTGGAAACACCATATATTTT
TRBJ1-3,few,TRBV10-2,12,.,CASSDPQNTIYF,TGCGCCAGCAGTGACCCCCAAAACACCATATATTTT
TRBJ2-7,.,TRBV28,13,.,CASSSYQGGEQYF,TGTGCCAGCAGTTCCTACCAGGGGGGCGAGCAGTACTTC
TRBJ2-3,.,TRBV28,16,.,CASSPLWPLATDTQYF,TGTGCCAGCAGTCCCCTCTGGCCCCTCGCGACAGATACGCAGTATTTT
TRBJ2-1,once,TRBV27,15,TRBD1,CASSPLTGWHNEQFF,TGTGCCAGCAGTCCACTGACAGGGTGGCACAATGAGCAGTTCTTC
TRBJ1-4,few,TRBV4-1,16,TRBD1,CASSQTGTGGVEKLFF,TGCGCCAGCAGCCAAACCGGGACAGGGGGGGTCGAAAAACTGTTTTTT
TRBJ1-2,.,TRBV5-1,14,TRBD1,CASSREGQGIGYTF,TGCGCCAGCAGCCGAGAAGGACAGGGGATTGGCTACACCTTC
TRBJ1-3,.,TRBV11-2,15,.,CASSSTGSSGNTIYF,TGTGCCAGCAGTTCCACAGGGAGCTCTGGAAACACCATATATTTT
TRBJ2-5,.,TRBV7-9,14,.,CASSARDPLRAQYF,TGTGCCAGCAGCGCCCGGGACCCACTCAGGGCCCAGTACTTC
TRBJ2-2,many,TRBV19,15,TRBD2,CASRFGSGSTGELFF,TGTGCCAGTAGGTTCGGGAGCGGGAGTACCGGGGAGCTGTTTTTT
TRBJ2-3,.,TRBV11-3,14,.,CASSLAAGRDTQYF,TGTGCCAGCAGCTTAGCCGCGGGGAGAGATACGCAGTATTTT
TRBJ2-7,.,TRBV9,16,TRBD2,CASSPRTSGSLYEQYF,TGTGCCAGCAGCCCTCGAACTAGCGGGAGCCTCTACGAGCAGTACTTC
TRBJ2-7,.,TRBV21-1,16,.,CASSKDPTGGTYEQYF,TGTGCCAGCAGCAAAGATCCGACAGGGGGAACCTACGAGCAGTACTTC
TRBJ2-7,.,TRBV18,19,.,CASSPPIGFVSGESYEQYF,TGTGCCAGCTCACCACCTATTGGGTTCGTGTCGGGTGAGTCCTACGAGCAGTACTTC
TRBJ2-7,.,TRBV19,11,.,CASSPHYEQYF,TGTGCCAGTAGTCCTCACTACGAGCAGTACTTC
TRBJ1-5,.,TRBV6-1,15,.,CASTLSADSNQPQHF,TGTGCCAGCACCCTCTCGGCGGACAGCAATCAGCCCCAGCATTTT
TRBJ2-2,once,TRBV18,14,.,CASSPDTSTGELFF,TGTGCCAGCTCACCGGACACGAGCACCGGGGAGCTGTTTTTT
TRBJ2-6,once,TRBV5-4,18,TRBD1,CASSPTGQGSSGANVLTF,TGTGCCAGCAGCCCCACCGGACAGGGAAGCTCTGGGGCCAACGTCCTGACTTTC
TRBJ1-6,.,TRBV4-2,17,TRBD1,CASSGGAGTGDNSPLHF,TGTGCCAGCAGCGGGGGAGCCGGGACAGGGGATAATTCACCCCTCCACTTT
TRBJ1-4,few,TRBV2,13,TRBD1,CASSVRTGQFPLF,TGTGCCAGCAGTGTTCGGACAGGACAGTTTCCACTTTTT
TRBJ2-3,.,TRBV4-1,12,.,CASSQDRNTQYF,TGCGCCAGCAGCCAAGATCGGAATACGCAGTATTTT
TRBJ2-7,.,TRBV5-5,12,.,CASSLVGPEQYF,TGTGCCAGCAGCTTGGTCGGCCCCGAGCAGTACTTC
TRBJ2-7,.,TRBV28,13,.,CASSLHPPYEQYF,TGTGCCAGCAGCCTCCATCCTCCCTACGAGCAGTACTTC
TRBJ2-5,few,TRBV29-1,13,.,CSVEWQGQETQYF,TGCAGCGTTGAATGGCAGGGACAAGAGACCCAGTACTTC
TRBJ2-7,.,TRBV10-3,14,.,CAISGGQDLDEQYF,TGTGCCATCAGTGGGGGCCAGGATCTGGACGAGCAGTACTTC
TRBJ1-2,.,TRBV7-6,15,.,CASSAIGAGAAGYTF,TGTGCCAGCAGCGCCATTGGAGCAGGGGCCGCCGGCTACACCTTC
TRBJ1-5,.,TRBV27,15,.,CASSPHRDPYQPQHF,TGTGCCAGCAGTCCCCACAGGGACCCCTATCAGCCCCAGCATTTT
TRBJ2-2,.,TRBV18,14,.,CASSAYREAGELFF,TGTGCCAGCTCAGCCTACAGGGAAGCCGGGGAGCTGTTTTTT
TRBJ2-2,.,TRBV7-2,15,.,CASSTGAGGGGELFF,TGTGCCAGCAGCACAGGGGCGGGAGGAGGCGGGGAGCTGTTTTTT
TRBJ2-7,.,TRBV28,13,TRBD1,CASRTGGTAEQYF,TGTGCCTCGCGAACAGGGGGCACCGCCGAGCAGTACTTC
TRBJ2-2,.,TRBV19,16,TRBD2,CASSIMGRVGTGELFF,TGTGCCAGTAGTATTATGGGGAGGGTTGGCACCGGGGAGCTGTTTTTT
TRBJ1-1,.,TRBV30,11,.,CAWSVWQDPPF,TGTGCCTGGAGTGTATGGCAGGACCCACCGTTT
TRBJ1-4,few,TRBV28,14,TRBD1,CASKPGQLNEKLFF,TGTGCCAGCAAGCCGGGACAGCTTAATGAAAAACTGTTTTTT
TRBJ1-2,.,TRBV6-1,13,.,CAAQPQGISGYTF,TGTGCCGCTCAACCCCAGGGGATAAGTGGCTACACCTTC